A selection of T cell receptor beta chains follows, all from one sample in a study of cytomegalovirus exposure and HLA in healthy donors. Assay used: immunoSEQ multiplex PCR; TCRdb lists only in-frame clones, some missing. The sample lists a few hundred thousand clones, roughly 80% occurring once. Input material: PBMCs. Receptor source: a girl aged 2 to 9 in good health and CMV-seronegative. Both conserved end residues are part of each CDR3. The D gene is left open where the match is weak. Only some rows state a clone size, as once, few, many or a class for expanded clones.

J: TRBJ1-2
V: TRBV9
size: -
D: -
DNA: TGTGCCAGCAGCGTAGGGACTCAGCTCTATGGCTACACCTTC
CDR3: CASSVGTQLYGYTF

J: TRBJ1-6
V: TRBV5-1
size: -
D: TRBD1
DNA: TGCGCCAGCAGCCAAGAACCGGGACAGGGGCGGTCACCCCTCCACTTT
CDR3: CASSQEPGQGRSPLHF

J: TRBJ2-2
V: TRBV27
size: -
D: TRBD1
DNA: TGTGCCAGCAGTTCCCCCAGGGGGACGAACACCGGGGAGCTGTTTTTT
CDR3: CASSSPRGTNTGELFF

J: TRBJ1-5
V: TRBV2
size: -
D: TRBD1
DNA: TGTGCCAGCAGTGAGCAGGGGGTGGGCAATCAGCCCCAGCATTTT
CDR3: CASSEQGVGNQPQHF

J: TRBJ1-1
V: TRBV6-1
size: few
D: TRBD1
DNA: TGTGCCAGCAGAAGACAGGGAGAAGCTTTCTTT
CDR3: CASRRQGEAFF

J: TRBJ1-6
V: TRBV7-9
size: -
D: TRBD1
DNA: TGTGCCAGCAGATCAGGGGGGTTAAATTCACCCCTCCACTTT
CDR3: CASRSGGLNSPLHF

J: TRBJ2-7
V: TRBV1
size: -
D: -
DNA: TGCACCAGCACCCCCCCGACTAGCGGGGGCACGGGGGAGCAGTACTTC
CDR3: CTSTPPTSGGTGEQYF

J: TRBJ1-3
V: TRBV28
size: few
D: TRBD1
DNA: TGTGCCAGCAGAAAGACAGGGTCGCTTGGAAACACCATATATTTT
CDR3: CASRKTGSLGNTIYF

J: TRBJ2-3
V: TRBV6-6
size: -
D: TRBD1
DNA: TGTGCCAGCAGCTTCATCCGGGACAGGGGTGATACGCAGTATTTT
CDR3: CASSFIRDRGDTQYF

J: TRBJ1-2
V: TRBV7-9
size: -
D: -
DNA: TGTGCCAGCAGCTTAGCACAGGGAGATGGCTACACCTTC
CDR3: CASSLAQGDGYTF

J: TRBJ1-3
V: TRBV5-1
size: few
D: -
DNA: TGCGCCAGCAGCCCAGGGTTTACAGGAAACACCATATATTTT
CDR3: CASSPGFTGNTIYF

J: TRBJ2-3
V: TRBV7-9
size: -
D: -
DNA: TGTGCCAGCAGCCCAACGCTAACTAGCACAGATACGCAGTATTTT
CDR3: CASSPTLTSTDTQYF

J: TRBJ2-3
V: TRBV5-1
size: -
D: -
DNA: TGCGCCAGCAGCTTGGGCAGGGGCACAGATACGCAGTATTTT
CDR3: CASSLGRGTDTQYF

J: TRBJ1-2
V: TRBV11-2
size: -
D: TRBD1
DNA: TGTGCCAGCAGCCCTGACAGGGGAGACTATGGCTACACCTTC
CDR3: CASSPDRGDYGYTF

J: TRBJ2-2
V: TRBV4-2
size: -
D: TRBD2
DNA: TGTGCCAGCAGCCAAGAGGCCGGAGTAGCGGGGGGTCTAACCGGGGAGCTGTTTTTT
CDR3: CASSQEAGVAGGLTGELFF

J: TRBJ2-1
V: TRBV2
size: -
D: -
DNA: TGTGCCAGCAGTAGACTACCGGGGTACAATGAGCAGTTCTTC
CDR3: CASSRLPGYNEQFF

J: TRBJ1-1
V: TRBV6-5
size: -
D: TRBD1
DNA: TGTGCCAGCAGTAAGGGACAGGGTAACACTGAAGCTTTCTTT
CDR3: CASSKGQGNTEAFF

J: TRBJ2-7
V: TRBV14
size: -
D: -
DNA: TGTGCCAGCAGCCAGGGGGCAGGGGCCCTCTCCTACGAGCAGTACTTC
CDR3: CASSQGAGALSYEQYF

J: TRBJ1-1
V: TRBV19
size: -
D: TRBD1
DNA: TGTGCCAGTAGTTGGACAGGGGATGACGGTGGTGAAGCTTTCTTT
CDR3: CASSWTGDDGGEAFF

J: TRBJ1-4
V: TRBV6-1
size: -
D: -
DNA: TGTGCCAGCAGTGCTCGAGGCCTGACCGATGAAAAACTGTTTTTT
CDR3: CASSARGLTDEKLFF

J: TRBJ2-1
V: TRBV6-5
size: -
D: TRBD2
DNA: TGTGCCAGCGGACTAGCGGACTCCTACAATGAGCAGTTCTTC
CDR3: CASGLADSYNEQFF

J: TRBJ2-7
V: TRBV5-1
size: -
D: TRBD2
DNA: TGCGCCAGCAGCCTCCCCGCGGCGGGAGGTGGATACGAGCAGTACTTC
CDR3: CASSLPAAGGGYEQYF

J: TRBJ2-3
V: TRBV15
size: -
D: TRBD2
DNA: TGTGCCACCAGCAGAAAAGTTCAATTTAGCGGGACTGCAGATACGCAGTATTTT
CDR3: CATSRKVQFSGTADTQYF

J: TRBJ1-4
V: TRBV5-4
size: -
D: -
DNA: TGTGCCAGCAGCCCCGGGGGGGCTGGAGAAAAACTGTTTTTT
CDR3: CASSPGGAGEKLFF

J: TRBJ2-7
V: TRBV6-5
size: -
D: TRBD1
DNA: TGTGCCAGCAGTTCCGGGACAGGGTCCTACGAGCAGTACTTC
CDR3: CASSSGTGSYEQYF

J: TRBJ2-1
V: TRBV27
size: -
D: TRBD1
DNA: TGTGCCAGCAGTCCCAGGGGGCTGGCTAGCTCCTACAATGAGCAGTTCTTC
CDR3: CASSPRGLASSYNEQFF

J: TRBJ1-5
V: TRBV18
size: -
D: -
DNA: TGTGCCAGCTCACCCGGGCGCGGGGGAGTTCAGCCCCAGCATTTT
CDR3: CASSPGRGGVQPQHF

J: TRBJ1-5
V: TRBV30
size: few
D: TRBD1
DNA: TGTGCCTGGAGCCGGGGACGACAGGGATTGCAGCCCCAGCATTTT
CDR3: CAWSRGRQGLQPQHF

J: TRBJ2-4
V: TRBV28
size: once
D: -
DNA: TGTGCCAGCAGTTCCGGGACCTGGAGGGACATTCAGTACTTC
CDR3: CASSSGTWRDIQYF

J: TRBJ1-1
V: TRBV29-1
size: few
D: -
DNA: TGCAGCGGGGGGGAGGCGGGTGAAGCTTTCTTT
CDR3: CSGGEAGEAFF